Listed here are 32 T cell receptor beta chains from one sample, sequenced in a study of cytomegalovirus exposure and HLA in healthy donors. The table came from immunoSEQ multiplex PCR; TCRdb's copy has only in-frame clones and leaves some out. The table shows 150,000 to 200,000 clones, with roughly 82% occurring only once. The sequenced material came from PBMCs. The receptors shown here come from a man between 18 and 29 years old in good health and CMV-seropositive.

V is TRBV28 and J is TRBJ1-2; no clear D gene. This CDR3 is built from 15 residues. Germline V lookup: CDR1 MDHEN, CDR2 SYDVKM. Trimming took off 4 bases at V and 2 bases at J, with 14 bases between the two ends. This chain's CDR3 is CASSSPGKGNYGYTF. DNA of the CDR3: TGTGCCAGCAGTTCCCCGGGAAAAGGAAACTATGGCTACACCTTC.

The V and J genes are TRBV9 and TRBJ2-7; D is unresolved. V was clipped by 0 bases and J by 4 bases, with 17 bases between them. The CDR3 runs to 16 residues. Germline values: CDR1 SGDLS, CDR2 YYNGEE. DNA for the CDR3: TGTGCCAGCAGCGTAGCTGGCCAGGTCGGAAGGTACGAGCAGTACTTC. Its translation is CASSVAGQVGRYEQYF.

CDR3 in amino acids: CASSFGSRLGNTIYF. CDR3 bases: TGTGCCAGCAGTTTTGGCAGTCGTCTCGGAAACACCATATATTTT. This rearrangement joins TRBV28 to TRBJ1-3; D unresolved. The CDR3 covers 15 residues. From germline, CDR1 is MDHEN and CDR2 SYDVKM. The V end lost 3 bases, the J end lost 4 bases, and 13 bases lay between the germline ends.

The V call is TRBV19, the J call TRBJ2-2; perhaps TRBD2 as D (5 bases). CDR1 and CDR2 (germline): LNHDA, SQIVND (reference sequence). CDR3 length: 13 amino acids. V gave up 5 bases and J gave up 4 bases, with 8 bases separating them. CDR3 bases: TGTGCCAGTAGTCTGGGAGCCACCGGGGAGCTGTTTTTT. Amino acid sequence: CASSLGATGELFF.

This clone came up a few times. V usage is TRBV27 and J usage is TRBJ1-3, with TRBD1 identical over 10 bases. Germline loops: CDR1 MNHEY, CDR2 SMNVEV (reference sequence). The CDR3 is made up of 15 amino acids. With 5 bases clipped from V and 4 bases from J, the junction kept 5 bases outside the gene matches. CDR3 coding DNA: TGTGCCAGCAGTCCCGGGACAGGGGTAGGAAACACCATATATTTT. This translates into CASSPGTGVGNTIYF.

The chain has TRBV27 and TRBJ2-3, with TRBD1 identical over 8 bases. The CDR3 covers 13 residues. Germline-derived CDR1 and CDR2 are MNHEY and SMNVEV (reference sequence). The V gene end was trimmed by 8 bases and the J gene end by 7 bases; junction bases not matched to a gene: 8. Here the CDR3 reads CASWDRLSYTQYF. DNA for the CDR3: TGTGCCAGCTGGGACAGGCTATCGTATACGCAGTATTTT.

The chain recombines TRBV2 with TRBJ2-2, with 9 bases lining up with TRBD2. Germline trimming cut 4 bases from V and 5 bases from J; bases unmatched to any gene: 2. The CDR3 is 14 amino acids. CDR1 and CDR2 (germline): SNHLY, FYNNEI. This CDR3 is CASSGGGGTGELFF. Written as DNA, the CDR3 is TGTGCCAGCAGTGGCGGGGGGGGGACCGGGGAGCTGTTTTTT.

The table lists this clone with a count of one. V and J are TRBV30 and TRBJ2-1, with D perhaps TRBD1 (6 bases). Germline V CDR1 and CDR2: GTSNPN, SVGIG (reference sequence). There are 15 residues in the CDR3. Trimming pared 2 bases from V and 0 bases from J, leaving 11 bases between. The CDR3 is CAWSTGQSSYNEQFF. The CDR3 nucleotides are TGTGCCTGGAGTACAGGGCAAAGCTCCTACAATGAGCAGTTCTTC.

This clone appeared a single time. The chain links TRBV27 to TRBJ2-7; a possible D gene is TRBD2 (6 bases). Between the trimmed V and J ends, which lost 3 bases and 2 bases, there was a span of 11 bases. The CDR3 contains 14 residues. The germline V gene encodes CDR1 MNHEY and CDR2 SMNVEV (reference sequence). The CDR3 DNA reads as TGTGCCAGCAGTTTGGGGACTCCCCCCTACGAGCAGTACTTC. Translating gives CASSLGTPPYEQYF.

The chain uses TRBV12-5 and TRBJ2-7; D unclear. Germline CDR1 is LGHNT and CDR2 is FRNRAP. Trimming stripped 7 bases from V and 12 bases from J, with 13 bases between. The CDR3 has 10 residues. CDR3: CASDLEDGYF. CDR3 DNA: TGTGCTAGTGACCTTGAGGATGGGTACTTC.

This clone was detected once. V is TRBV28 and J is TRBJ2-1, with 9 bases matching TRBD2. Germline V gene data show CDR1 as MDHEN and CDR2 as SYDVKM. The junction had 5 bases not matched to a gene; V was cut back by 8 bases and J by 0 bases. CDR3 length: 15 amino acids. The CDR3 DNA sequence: TGTGCCAGCGGTAGCGGGAGCGTCTCCTACAATGAGCAGTTCTTC. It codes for CASGSGSVSYNEQFF.

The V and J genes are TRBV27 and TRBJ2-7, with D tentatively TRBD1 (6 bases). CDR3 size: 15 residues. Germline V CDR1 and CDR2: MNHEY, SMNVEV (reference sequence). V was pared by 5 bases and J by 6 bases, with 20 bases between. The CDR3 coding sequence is TGTGCCAGCAGTCTACGCAGATTGGGACAACTCGAGCAGTACTTC. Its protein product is CASSLRRLGQLEQYF.

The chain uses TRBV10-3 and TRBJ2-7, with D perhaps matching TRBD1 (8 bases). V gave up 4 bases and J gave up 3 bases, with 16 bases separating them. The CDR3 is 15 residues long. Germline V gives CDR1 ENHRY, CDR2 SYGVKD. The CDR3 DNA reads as TGTGCCATCAGTGGAGGACAGGGAGGGGTCTACGAGCAGTACTTC. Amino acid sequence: CAISGGQGGVYEQYF.

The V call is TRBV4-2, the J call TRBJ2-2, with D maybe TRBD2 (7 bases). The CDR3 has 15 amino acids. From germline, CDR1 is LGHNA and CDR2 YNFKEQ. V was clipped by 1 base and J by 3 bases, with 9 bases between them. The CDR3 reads CASSQVGGDTGELFF. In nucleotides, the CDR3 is TGTGCCAGCAGCCAAGTAGGGGGGGACACCGGGGAGCTGTTTTTT.

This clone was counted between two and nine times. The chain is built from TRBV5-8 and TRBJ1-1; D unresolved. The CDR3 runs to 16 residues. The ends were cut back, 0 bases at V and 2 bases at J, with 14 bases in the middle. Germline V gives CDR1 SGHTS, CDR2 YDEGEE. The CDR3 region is CASSLASWQFNTEAFF. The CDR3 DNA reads TGTGCCAGCAGCTTGGCCAGTTGGCAGTTTAACACTGAAGCTTTCTTT.

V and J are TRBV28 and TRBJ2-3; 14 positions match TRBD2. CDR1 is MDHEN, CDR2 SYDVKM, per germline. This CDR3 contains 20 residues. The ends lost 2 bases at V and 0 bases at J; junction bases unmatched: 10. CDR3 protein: CASSLEGLAGALASTDTQYF. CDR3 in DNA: TGTGCCAGCAGTTTAGAGGGACTAGCGGGAGCCCTCGCTAGCACAGATACGCAGTATTTT.

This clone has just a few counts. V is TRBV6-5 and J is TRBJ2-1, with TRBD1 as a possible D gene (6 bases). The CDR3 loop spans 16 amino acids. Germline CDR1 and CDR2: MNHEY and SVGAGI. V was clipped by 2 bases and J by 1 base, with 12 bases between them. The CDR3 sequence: CASSYATGLSYNEQFF. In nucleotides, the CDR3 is TGTGCCAGCAGTTACGCGACAGGCTTATCCTACAATGAGCAGTTCTTC.

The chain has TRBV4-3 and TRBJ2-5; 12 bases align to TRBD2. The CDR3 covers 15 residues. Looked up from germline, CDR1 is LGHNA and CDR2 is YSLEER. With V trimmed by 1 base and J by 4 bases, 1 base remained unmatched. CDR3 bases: TGCGCCAGCAGCCAAGGGACTAGCGGGACAGAGACCCAGTACTTC. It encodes CASSQGTSGTETQYF.

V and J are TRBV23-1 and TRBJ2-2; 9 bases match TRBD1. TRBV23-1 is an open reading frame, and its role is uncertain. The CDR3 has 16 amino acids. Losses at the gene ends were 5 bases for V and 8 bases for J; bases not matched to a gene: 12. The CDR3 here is CASSAGDREIRGELFF. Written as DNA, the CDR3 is TGCGCCAGCAGTGCTGGGGACAGGGAGATAAGGGGGGAGCTGTTTTTT.

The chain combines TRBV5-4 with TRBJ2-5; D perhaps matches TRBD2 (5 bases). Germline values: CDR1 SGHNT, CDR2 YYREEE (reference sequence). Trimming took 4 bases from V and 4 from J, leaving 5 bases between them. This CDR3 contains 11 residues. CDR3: CASSRGETQYF. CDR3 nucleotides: TGTGCCAGCAGCCGGGGAGAGACCCAGTACTTC.

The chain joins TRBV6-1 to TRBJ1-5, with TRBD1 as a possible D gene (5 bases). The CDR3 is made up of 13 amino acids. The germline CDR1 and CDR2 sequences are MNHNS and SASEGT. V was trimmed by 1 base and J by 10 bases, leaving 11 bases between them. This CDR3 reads CASSEGQGHPQHF. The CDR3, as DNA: TGTGCCAGCAGTGAAGGGCAGGGCCACCCCCAGCATTTT.

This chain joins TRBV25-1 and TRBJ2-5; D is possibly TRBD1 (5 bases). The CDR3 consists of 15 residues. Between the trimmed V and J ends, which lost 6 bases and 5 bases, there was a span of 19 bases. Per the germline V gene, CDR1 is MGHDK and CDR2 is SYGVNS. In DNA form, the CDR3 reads TGTGCCAGCAGCTACCCCCCCAGGGCCTGGGAGACCCAGTACTTC. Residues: CASSYPPRAWETQYF. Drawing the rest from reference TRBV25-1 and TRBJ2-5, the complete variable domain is EADIYQTPRYLVIGTGKKITLECSQTMGHDKMYWYQQDPGMELHLIHYSYGVNSTEKGDLSSESTVSRIRTEHFPLTLESARPSHTSQYLCASSYPPRAWETQYFGPGTRLLVL.

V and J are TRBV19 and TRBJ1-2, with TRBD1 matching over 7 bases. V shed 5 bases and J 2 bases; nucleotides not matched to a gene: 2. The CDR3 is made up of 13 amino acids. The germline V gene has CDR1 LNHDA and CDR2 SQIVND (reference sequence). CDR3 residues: CASSVTGNYGYTF. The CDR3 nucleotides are TGTGCCAGTAGTGTGACAGGGAACTATGGCTACACCTTC.

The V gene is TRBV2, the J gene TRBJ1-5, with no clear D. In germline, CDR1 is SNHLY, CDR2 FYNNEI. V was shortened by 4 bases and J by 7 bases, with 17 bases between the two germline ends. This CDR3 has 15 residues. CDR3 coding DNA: TGTGCCAGCAGTGGAGGTTGGGGAGGTGGACAGCCCCAGCATTTT. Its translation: CASSGGWGGGQPQHF. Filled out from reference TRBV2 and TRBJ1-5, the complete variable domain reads EPEVTQTPSHQVTQMGQEVILRCVPISNHLYFYWYRQILGQKVEFLVSFYNNEISEKSEIFDDQFSVERPDGSNFTLKIRSTKLEDSAMYFCASSGGWGGGQPQHFGDGTRLSIL.

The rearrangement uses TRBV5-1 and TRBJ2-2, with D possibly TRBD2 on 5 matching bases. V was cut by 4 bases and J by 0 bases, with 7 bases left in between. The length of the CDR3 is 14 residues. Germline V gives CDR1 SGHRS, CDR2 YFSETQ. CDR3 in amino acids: CASSREPNTGELFF. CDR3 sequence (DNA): TGCGCCAGCAGCAGGGAGCCGAACACCGGGGAGCTGTTTTTT.

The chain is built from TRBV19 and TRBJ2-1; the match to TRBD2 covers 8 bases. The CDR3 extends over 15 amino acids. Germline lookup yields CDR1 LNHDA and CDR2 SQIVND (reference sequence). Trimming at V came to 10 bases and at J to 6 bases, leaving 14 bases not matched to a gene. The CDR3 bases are TGTGCCACCAGAGATAGGACTAGCAGGGGCAATGAGCAGTTCTTC. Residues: CATRDRTSRGNEQFF.

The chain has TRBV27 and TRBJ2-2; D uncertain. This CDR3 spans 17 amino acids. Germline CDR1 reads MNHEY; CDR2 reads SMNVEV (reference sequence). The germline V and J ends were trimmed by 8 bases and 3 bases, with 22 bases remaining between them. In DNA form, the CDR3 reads TGTGCCAGCGCTACCTTGGAGTCCGGGTTTCACACCGGGGAGCTGTTTTTT. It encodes CASATLESGFHTGELFF.

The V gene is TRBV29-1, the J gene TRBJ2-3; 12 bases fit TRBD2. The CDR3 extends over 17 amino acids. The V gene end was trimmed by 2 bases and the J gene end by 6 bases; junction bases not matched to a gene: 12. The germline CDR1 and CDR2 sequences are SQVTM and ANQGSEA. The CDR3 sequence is CSVELWASGRAGDTQYF. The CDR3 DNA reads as TGCAGCGTTGAACTCTGGGCTAGCGGGAGGGCGGGTGATACGCAGTATTTT.

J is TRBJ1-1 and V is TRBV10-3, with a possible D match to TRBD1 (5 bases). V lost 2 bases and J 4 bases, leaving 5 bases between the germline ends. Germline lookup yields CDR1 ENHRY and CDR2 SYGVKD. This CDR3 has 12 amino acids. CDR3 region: CAISERGTEAFF. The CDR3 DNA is TGTGCCATCAGTGAGAGGGGCACTGAAGCTTTCTTT.

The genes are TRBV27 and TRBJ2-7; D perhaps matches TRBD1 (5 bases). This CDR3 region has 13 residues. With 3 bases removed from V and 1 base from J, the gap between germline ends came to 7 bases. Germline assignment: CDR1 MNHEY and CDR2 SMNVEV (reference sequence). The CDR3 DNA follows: TGTGCCAGCAGTTTGACAGCATCCTACGAGCAGTACTTC. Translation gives CASSLTASYEQYF.

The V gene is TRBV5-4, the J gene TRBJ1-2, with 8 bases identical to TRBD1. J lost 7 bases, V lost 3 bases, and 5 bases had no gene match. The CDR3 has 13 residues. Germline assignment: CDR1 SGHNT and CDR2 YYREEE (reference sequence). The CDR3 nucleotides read TGTGCCAGCAGCTCGGGACAGGTGGTTGGCTACACCTTC. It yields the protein CASSSGQVVGYTF.

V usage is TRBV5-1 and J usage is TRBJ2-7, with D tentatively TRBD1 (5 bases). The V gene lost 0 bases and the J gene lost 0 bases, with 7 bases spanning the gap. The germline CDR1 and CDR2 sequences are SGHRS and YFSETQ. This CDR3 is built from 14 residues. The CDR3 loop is CASSLGQSSYEQYF. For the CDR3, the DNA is TGCGCCAGCAGCTTGGGACAGTCCTCCTACGAGCAGTACTTC.